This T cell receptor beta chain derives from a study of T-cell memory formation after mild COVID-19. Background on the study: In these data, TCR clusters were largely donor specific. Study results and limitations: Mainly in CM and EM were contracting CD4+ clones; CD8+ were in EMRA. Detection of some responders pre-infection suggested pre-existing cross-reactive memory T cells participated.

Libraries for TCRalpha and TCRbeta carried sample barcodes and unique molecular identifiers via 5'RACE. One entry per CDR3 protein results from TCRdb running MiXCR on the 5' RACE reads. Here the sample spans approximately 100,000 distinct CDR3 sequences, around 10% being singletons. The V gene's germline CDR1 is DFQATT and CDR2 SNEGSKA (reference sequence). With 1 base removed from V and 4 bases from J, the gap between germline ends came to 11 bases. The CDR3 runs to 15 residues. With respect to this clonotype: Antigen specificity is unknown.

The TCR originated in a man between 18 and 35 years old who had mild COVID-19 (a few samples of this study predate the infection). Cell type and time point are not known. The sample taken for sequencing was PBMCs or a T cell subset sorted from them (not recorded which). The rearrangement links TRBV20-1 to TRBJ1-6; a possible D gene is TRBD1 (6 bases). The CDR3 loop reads CSARVQGTYNSPLHF. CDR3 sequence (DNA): TGCAGTGCTAGAGTCCAGGGGACTTATAATTCACCCCTCCACTTT.